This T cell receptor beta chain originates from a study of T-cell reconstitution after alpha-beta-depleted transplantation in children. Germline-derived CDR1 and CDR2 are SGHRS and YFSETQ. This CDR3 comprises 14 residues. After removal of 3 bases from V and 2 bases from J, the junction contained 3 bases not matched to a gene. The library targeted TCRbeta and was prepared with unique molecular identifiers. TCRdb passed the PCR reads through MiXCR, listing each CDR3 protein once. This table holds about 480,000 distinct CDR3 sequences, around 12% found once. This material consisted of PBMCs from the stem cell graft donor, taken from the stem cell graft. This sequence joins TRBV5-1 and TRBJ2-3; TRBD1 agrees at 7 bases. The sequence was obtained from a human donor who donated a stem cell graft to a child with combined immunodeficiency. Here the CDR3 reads CASSWDRNTDTQYF. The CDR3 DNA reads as TGCGCCAGCAGCTGGGACAGAAACACAGATACGCAGTATTTT.